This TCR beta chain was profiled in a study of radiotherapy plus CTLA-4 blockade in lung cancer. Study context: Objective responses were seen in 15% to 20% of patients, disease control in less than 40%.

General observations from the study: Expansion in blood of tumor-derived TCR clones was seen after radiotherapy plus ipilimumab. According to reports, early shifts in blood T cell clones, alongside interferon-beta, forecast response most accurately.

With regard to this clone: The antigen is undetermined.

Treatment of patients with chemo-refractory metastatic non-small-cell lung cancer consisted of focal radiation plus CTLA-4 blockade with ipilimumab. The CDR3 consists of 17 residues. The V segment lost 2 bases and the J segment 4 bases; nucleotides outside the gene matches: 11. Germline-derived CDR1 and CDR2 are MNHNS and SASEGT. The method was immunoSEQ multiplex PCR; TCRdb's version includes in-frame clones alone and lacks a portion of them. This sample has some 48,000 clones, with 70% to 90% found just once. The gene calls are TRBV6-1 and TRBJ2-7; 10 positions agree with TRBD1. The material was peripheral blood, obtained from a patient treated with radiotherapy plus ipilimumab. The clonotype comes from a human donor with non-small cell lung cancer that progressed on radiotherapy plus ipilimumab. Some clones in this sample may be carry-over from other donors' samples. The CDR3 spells CASSEWGQGTKFYEQYF. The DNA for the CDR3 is TGTGCCAGCAGTGAATGGGGACAGGGGACCAAATTTTACGAGCAGTACTTC.